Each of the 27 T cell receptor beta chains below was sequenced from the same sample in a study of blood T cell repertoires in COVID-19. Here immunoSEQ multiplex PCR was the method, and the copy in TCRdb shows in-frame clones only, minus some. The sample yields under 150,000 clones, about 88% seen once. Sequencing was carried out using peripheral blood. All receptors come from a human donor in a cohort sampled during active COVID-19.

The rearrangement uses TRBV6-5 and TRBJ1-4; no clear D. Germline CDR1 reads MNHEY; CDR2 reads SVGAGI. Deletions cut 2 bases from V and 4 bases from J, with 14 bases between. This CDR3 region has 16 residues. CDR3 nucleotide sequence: TGTGCCAGCAGTTACCCCCGGGGTGGTGGTAATGAAAAACTGTTTTTT. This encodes CASSYPRGGGNEKLFF.

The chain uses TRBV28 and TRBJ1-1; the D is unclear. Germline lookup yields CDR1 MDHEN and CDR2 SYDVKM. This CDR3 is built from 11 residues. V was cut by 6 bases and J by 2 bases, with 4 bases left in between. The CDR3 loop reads CASSFNTEAFF. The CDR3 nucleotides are TGTGCCAGCAGCTTTAACACTGAAGCTTTCTTT.

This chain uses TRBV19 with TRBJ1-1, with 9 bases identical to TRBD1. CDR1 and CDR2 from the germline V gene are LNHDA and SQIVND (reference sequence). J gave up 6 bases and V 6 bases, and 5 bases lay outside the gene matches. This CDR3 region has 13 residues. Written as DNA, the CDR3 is TGTGCCAGTAGGGACAGGGGATTGGCTGAAGCTTTCTTT. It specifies CASRDRGLAEAFF.

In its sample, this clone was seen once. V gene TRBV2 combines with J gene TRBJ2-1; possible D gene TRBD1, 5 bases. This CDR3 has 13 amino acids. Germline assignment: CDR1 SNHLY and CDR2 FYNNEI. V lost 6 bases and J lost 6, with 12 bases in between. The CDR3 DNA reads TGTGCCAGCAGGACAGCTGGGCTCAATGAGCAGTTCTTC. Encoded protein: CASRTAGLNEQFF.

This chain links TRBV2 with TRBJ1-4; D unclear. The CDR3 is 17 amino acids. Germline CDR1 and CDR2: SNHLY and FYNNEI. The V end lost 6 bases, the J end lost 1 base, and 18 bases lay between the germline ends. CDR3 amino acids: CASSSPRHRGTNEKLFF. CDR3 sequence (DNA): TGTGCCAGCAGCTCACCCCGGCATCGGGGAACTAATGAAAAACTGTTTTTT.

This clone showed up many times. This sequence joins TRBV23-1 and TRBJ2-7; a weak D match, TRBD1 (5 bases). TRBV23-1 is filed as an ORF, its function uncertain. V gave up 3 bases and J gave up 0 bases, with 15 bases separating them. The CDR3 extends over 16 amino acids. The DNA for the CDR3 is TGCGCCAGCAGTCATTCTCGACAGCTTCACTCCTACGAGCAGTACTTC. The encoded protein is CASSHSRQLHSYEQYF.

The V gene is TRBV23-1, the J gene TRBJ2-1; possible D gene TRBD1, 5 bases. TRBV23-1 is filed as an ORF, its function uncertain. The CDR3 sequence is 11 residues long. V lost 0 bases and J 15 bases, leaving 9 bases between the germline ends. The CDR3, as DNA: TGCGCCAGCAGTCAATCTCAGGGTCCGTTCTTC. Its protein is CASSQSQGPFF.

CDR3 nucleotides: TGTGCCAGCAGCCCCCTTTTGACCGGGACAGGGTATGCGCAGCCCCAGCATTTT. As protein: CASSPLLTGTGYAQPQHF. The chain couples TRBV7-8 to TRBJ1-5, with 9 bases matching TRBD1. Trimming at V came to 5 bases and at J to 7 bases, leaving 18 bases not matched to a gene. The CDR3 sequence is 18 residues long. The germline V gene has CDR1 SGHVS and CDR2 FQNEAQ. The complete variable domain, with remaining parts taken from reference TRBV7-8 and TRBJ1-5, reads GAGVSQSPRYKVAKRGQDVALRCDPISGHVSLFWYQQALGQGPEFLTYFQNEAQLDKSGLPSDRFFAERPEGSVSTLKIQRTQQEDSAVYLCASSPLLTGTGYAQPQHFGDGTRLSIL.

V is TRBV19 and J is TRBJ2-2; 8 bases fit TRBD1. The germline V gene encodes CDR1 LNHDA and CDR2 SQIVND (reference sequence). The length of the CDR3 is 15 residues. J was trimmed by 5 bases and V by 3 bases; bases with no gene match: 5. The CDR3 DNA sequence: TGTGCCAGTAGTATCCCCAGGGGGCGGACCGGGGAGCTGTTTTTT. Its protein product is CASSIPRGRTGELFF. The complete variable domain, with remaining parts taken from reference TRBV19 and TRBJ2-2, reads DGGITQSPKYLFRKEGQNVTLSCEQNLNHDAMYWYRQDPGQGLRLIYYSQIVNDFQKGDIAEGYSVSREKKESFPLTVTSAQKNPTAFYLCASSIPRGRTGELFFGEGSRLTVL.

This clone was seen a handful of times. The CDR3 coding sequence is TGTGCCAGCAGCCTCAACACAAATCAGCCCCAGCATTTT. Its protein product is CASSLNTNQPQHF. V gene TRBV6-2 or TRBV6-3 combines with J gene TRBJ1-5; no clear D gene. This CDR3 comprises 13 residues. The germline V gene has CDR1 MNHEY and CDR2 SVGEGT. V was clipped by 6 bases and J by 4 bases, with 10 bases between them.

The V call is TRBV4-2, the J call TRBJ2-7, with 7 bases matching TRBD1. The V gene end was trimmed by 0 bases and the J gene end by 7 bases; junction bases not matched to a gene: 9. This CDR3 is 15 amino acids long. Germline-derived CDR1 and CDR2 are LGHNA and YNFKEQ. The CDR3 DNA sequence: TGTGCCAGCAGCCAAGATTTGACAGGGCGCTTTGAGCAGTACTTC. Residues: CASSQDLTGRFEQYF.

The CDR3 sequence: CASSAGQATGELFF. For the CDR3, the DNA is TGCGCCAGCAGCGCGGGACAGGCGACCGGGGAGCTGTTTTTT. The V gene is TRBV5-1, the J gene TRBJ2-2; 8 positions match TRBD1. The V gene's germline CDR1 is SGHRS and CDR2 YFSETQ. J lost 5 bases, V lost 4 bases, and 4 bases had no gene match. The CDR3 consists of 14 residues.

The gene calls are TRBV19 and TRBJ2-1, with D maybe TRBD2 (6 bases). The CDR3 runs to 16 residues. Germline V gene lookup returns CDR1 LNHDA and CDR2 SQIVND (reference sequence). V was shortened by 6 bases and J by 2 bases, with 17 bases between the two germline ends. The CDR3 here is CASRRGLGATYNEQFF. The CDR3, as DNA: TGTGCCAGTAGGCGGGGACTTGGGGCAACCTACAATGAGCAGTTCTTC.

The DNA for the CDR3 is TGTGCCAGCAGCTTAGCCTATCAGGATATGGCTAACTATGGCTACACCTTC. This sequence encodes CASSLAYQDMANYGYTF. The rearrangement uses TRBV11-2 and TRBJ1-2; D call uncertain. The CDR3 covers 17 residues. CDR1 and CDR2 from the germline V gene are SGHAT and FQNNGV. V was clipped by 1 base and J by 0 bases, with 15 bases between them.

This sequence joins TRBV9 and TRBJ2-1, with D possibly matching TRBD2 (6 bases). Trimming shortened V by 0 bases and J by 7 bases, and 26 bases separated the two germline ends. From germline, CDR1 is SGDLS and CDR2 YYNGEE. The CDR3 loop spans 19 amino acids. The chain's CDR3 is CASSVDPRLSGGPRNEQFF. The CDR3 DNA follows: TGTGCCAGCAGCGTAGACCCAAGACTATCCGGGGGACCCAGGAATGAGCAGTTCTTC.

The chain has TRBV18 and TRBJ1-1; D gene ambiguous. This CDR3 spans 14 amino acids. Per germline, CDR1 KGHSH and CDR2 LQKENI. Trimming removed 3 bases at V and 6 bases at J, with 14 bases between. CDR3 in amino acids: CASSPSSGSPEAFF. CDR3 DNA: TGTGCCAGCTCACCCTCGTCCGGTAGCCCTGAAGCTTTCTTT. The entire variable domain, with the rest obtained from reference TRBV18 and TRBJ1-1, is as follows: NAGVMQNPRHLVRRRGQEARLRCSPMKGHSHVYWYRQLPEEGLKFMVYLQKENIIDESGMPKERFSAEFPKEGPSILRIQQVVRGDSAAYFCASSPSSGSPEAFFGQGTRLTVV.

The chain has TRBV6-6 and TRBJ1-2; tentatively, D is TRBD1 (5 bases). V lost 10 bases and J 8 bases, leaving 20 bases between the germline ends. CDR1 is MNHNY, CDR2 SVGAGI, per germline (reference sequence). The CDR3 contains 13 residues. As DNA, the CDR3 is TGTGCCACGAGACTAGGGCAGGGTCAAGGCTACACCTTC. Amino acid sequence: CATRLGQGQGYTF.

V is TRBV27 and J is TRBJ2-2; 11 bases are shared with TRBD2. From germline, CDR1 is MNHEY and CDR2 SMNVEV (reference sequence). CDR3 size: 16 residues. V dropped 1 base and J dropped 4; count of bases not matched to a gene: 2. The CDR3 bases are TGTGCCAGCAGTTTATTAGCGGGAGGGGTCACCGGGGAGCTGTTTTTT. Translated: CASSLLAGGVTGELFF.

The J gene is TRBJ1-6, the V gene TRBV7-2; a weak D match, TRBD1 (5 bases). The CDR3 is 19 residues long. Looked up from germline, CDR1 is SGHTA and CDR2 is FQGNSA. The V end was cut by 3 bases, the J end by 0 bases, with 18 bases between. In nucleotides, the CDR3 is TGTGCCAGCAGCTTGGGGCAGGCCGCACTCAGCTCCTATAATTCACCCCTCCACTTT. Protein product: CASSLGQAALSSYNSPLHF. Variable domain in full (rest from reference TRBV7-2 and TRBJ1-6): GAGVSQSPSNKVTEKGKDVELRCDPISGHTALYWYRQSLGQGLEFLIYFQGNSAPDKSGLPSDRFSAERTGGSVSTLTIQRTQQEDSAVYLCASSLGQAALSSYNSPLHFGNGTRLTVT.

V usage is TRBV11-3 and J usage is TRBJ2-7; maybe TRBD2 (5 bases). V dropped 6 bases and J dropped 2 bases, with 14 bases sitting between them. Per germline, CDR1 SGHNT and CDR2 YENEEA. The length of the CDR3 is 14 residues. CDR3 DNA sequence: TGTGCCAGCAGTTTCGGCGGGTTACCCTACGAGCAGTACTTC. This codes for CASSFGGLPYEQYF. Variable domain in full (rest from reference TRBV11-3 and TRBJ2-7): EAGVVQSPRYKIIEKKQPVAFWCNPISGHNTLYWYLQNLGQGPELLIRYENEEAVDDSQLPKDRFSAERLKGVDSTLKIQPAELGDSAVYLCASSFGGLPYEQYFGPGTRLTVT.

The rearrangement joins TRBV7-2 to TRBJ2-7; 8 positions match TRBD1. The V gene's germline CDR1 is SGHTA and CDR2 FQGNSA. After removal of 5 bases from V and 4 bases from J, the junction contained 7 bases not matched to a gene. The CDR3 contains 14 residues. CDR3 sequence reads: CASSNDRGNYEQYF. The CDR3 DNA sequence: TGTGCCAGCAGCAATGACAGGGGAAATTACGAGCAGTACTTC.

The CDR3 region is CASSPPVSAGLYSGYTF. Here the CDR3 DNA reads TGTGCCAGCTCACCACCTGTATCGGCAGGGTTGTATAGCGGCTACACCTTC. The chain couples TRBV18 to TRBJ1-2; TRBD1 is a possible D gene (5 bases). The CDR3 is 17 residues long. V gave up 0 bases and J gave up 8 bases, with 22 bases separating them. From germline, CDR1 is KGHSH and CDR2 LQKENI.

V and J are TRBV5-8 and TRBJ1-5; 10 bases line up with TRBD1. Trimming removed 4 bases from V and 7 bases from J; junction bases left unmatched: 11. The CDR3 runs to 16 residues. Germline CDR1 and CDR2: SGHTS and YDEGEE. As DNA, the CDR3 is TGTGCCAGCAGCCCTTCCGGGACAGGGGTGGTGCAGCCCCAGCATTTT. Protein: CASSPSGTGVVQPQHF.

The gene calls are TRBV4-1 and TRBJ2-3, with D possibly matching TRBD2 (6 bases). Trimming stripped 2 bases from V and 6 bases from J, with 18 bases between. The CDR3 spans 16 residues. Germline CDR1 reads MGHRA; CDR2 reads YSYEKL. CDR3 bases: TGCGCCAGCAGCCAATCTGGACTACCCCTTCAGGATACGCAGTATTTT. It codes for CASSQSGLPLQDTQYF.

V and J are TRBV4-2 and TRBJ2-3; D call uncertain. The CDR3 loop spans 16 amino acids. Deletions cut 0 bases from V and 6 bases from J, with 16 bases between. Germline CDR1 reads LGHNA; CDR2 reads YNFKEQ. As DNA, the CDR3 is TGTGCCAGCAGCCAAGAAGCGAGAGGTTACGAGGATACGCAGTATTTT. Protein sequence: CASSQEARGYEDTQYF.

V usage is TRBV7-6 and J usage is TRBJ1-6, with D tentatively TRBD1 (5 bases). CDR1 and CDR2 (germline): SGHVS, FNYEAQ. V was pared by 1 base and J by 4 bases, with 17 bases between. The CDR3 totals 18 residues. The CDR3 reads CASSLDPPGQSYNSPLHF. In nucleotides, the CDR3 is TGTGCCAGCAGCTTAGATCCCCCAGGGCAGTCTTATAATTCACCCCTCCACTTT. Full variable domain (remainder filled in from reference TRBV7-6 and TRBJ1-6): GAGVSQSPRYKVTKRGQDVALRCDPISGHVSLYWYRQALGQGPEFLTYFNYEAQQDKSGLPNDRFSAERPEGSISTLTIQRTEQRDSAMYRCASSLDPPGQSYNSPLHFGNGTRLTVT.

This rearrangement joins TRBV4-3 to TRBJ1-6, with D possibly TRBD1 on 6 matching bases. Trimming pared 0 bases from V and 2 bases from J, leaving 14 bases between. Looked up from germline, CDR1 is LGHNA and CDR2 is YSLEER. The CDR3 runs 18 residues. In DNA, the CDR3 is TGCGCCAGCAGCCAAGATAGGCAGGGGCCGCCCTATAATTCACCCCTCCACTTT. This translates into CASSQDRQGPPYNSPLHF.